Below are 9 T cell receptor beta chains sequenced from a single sample in a study of T cells after posttransplantation cyclophosphamide. The data were produced by immunoSEQ multiplex PCR, yet TCRdb's version contains in-frame clones alone and is incomplete. The sample counts some 40,000 clones, none seen once; the ten largest own around 4.5%. The sample comprised PBMCs. Every receptor here comes from a woman aged 50 to 60 in good health and a related stem cell transplant donor.

The J gene is TRBJ2-5, the V gene TRBV4-1, with 13 positions matching TRBD2. The V gene's germline CDR1 is MGHRA and CDR2 YSYEKL. Losses at the gene ends were 1 base for V and 5 bases for J; bases not matched to a gene: 13. This CDR3 is 19 amino acids long. The CDR3 bases are TGCGCCAGCAGCCAAGGATTTACTAGCGGGGGGGCCTTGTTGGAGACCCAGTACTTC. This translates into CASSQGFTSGGALLETQYF.

This clone was counted ten times or more. The chain has TRBV5-8 and TRBJ1-1; 8 bases line up with TRBD1. Per the germline V gene, CDR1 is SGHTS and CDR2 is YDEGEE. V shed 3 bases, J shed 2 bases, and the junction held 12 bases outside the gene matches. The CDR3 is 17 residues long. CDR3 sequence reads: CASSYDPTGAGNTEAFF. CDR3 DNA sequence: TGTGCCAGCAGCTATGACCCGACAGGGGCTGGAAACACTGAAGCTTTCTTT.

This clone was counted ten times or more. The rearrangement joins TRBV19 to TRBJ1-1; no firm D call. V was clipped by 3 bases and J by 6 bases, with 17 bases between them. The CDR3 length is 15 residues. Germline lookup yields CDR1 LNHDA and CDR2 SQIVND (reference sequence). CDR3 sequence (DNA): TGTGCCAGTAGTATTGGAGGCCTCGGGGTCCCTGAAGCTTTCTTT. It yields the protein CASSIGGLGVPEAFF.

Many counts were recorded for this clone. The genes are TRBV9 and TRBJ1-2, with D hard to call. Germline CDR1 SGDLS, CDR2 YYNGEE. Trimming took 0 bases from V and 1 from J, leaving 10 bases between them. The CDR3 is 15 amino acids. The chain's CDR3 is CASSVGLGLNYGYTF. For the CDR3, the DNA is TGTGCCAGCAGCGTAGGCTTAGGACTTAACTATGGCTACACCTTC.

This clone has ten or more counts. The chain joins TRBV2 to TRBJ1-3, with 7 bases aligning to TRBD1. The CDR3 runs 15 residues. Trimming at V came to 0 bases and at J to 2 bases, leaving 1 base not matched to a gene. Germline-derived CDR1 and CDR2 are SNHLY and FYNNEI. In nucleotides, the CDR3 is TGTGCCAGCAGTGAAGCGGGGACAGCTGGAAACACCATATATTTT. Encoded protein: CASSEAGTAGNTIYF.

This clone was detected many times. This sequence joins TRBV5-1 and TRBJ2-1; 7 bases are shared with TRBD2. This CDR3 is built from 15 residues. The germline V gene has CDR1 SGHRS and CDR2 YFSETQ. The ends lost 2 bases at V and 10 bases at J; junction bases unmatched: 12. The CDR3, as DNA: TGCGCCAGCAGCTTAGCGGGGATAGGGAGCGGAGAGCAGTTCTTC. This codes for CASSLAGIGSGEQFF.

This clone has at least ten counts. The chain is built from TRBV7-2 and TRBJ1-2; a weak D match, TRBD1 (5 bases). V was trimmed by 5 bases and J by 5 bases, leaving 21 bases between them. The germline CDR1 and CDR2 sequences are SGHTA and FQGNSA. This CDR3 is built from 16 residues. As DNA, the CDR3 is TGTGCCAGCAGCCCTCCGCTGGGGGGTCTCCTTTATGGCTACACCTTC. Protein: CASSPPLGGLLYGYTF.

This clone was detected ten times or more. The chain recombines TRBV30 with TRBJ1-2; perhaps TRBD1 as D (6 bases). Germline CDR1 is GTSNPN and CDR2 is SVGIG (reference sequence). Trimming removed 0 bases at V and 4 bases at J, with 9 bases between. CDR3 length: 13 amino acids. CDR3 DNA sequence: TGTGCCTGGAGTGTATTGGACAGCTATGGCTACACCTTC. As protein: CAWSVLDSYGYTF.

This clone was picked up many times. DNA for the CDR3: TGTGCCAGCAGTTACTCTGCAGGGAACACCGGGGAGCTGTTTTTT. Protein sequence: CASSYSAGNTGELFF. V is TRBV6-6 and J is TRBJ2-2; D is ambiguous. CDR1 is MNHNY and CDR2 is SVGAGI in the germline V gene (reference sequence). This CDR3 has 15 amino acids. Trimming shortened V by 0 bases and J by 1 base, and 6 bases separated the two germline ends.